This passage covers 31 T cell receptor beta chains from one sample sequenced in a study of CD8+CD57+ T cells in acquired aplastic anemia. An expansion of CD8+CD57+ cells by flow cytometry had been shown in patients chosen for sequencing. Profiling of TCR beta VDJ combinations and CDR3 sequences used genomic DNA as template. TCRdb fed the reads into MiXCR, producing one record per CDR3 protein. The sample lists under 200,000 distinct CDR3 sequences, 40% to 55% occurring once. The specimen was sorted CD4+, CD8+, or CD8+CD57+ T cells (not recorded which) from PBMCs. The receptors derive from a human donor with aplastic anemia.

This clonotype was found many times. This chain uses TRBV29-1 with TRBJ1-1, with 7 bases aligning to TRBD1. V was clipped by 8 bases and J by 5 bases; unmatched bases: 8. The CDR3 is made up of 12 amino acids. Germline CDR1 SQVTM, CDR2 ANQGSEA. CDR3 amino acids: CSIRQGGTEAFF. The CDR3 nucleotides are TGCAGCATAAGACAGGGCGGTACTGAAGCTTTCTTT. Combining the CDR3 with reference TRBV29-1 and TRBJ1-1 gives the whole variable domain SAVISQKPSRDICQRGTSLTIQCQVDSQVTMMFWYRQQPGQSLTLIATANQGSEATYESGFVIDKFPISRPNLTFSTLTVSNMSPEDSSIYLCSIRQGGTEAFFGQGTRLTVV.

In this sample, this clonotype turned up a few times. J is TRBJ1-1 and V is TRBV5-5, with 8 bases aligning to TRBD1. With 4 bases clipped from V and 3 bases from J, the junction kept 5 bases outside the gene matches. Germline CDR1 and CDR2: SGHKS and YYEKEE (reference sequence). The CDR3 contains 14 residues. The CDR3 sequence is CASSNDRGYTEAFF. In DNA, the CDR3 is TGTGCCAGCAGCAATGACAGGGGATACACTGAAGCTTTCTTT.

Remarks on this clonotype: A much larger clone differs from this one at a single base, so this may be a read error. The chain couples TRBV20-1 to TRBJ1-6; D may be TRBD1 (6 bases). The length of the CDR3 is 14 residues. V was cut by 3 bases and J by 11 bases, with 17 bases left in between. Germline V gives CDR1 DFQATT, CDR2 SNEGSKA (reference sequence). The CDR3 region has the DNA TGCAGTGCTAGGGGGGCGGGGGAGAATCCACCCCTCCACTTT. Its protein is CSARGAGENPPLHF.

This clonotype showed up just a few times. This chain links TRBV2 with TRBJ1-2; D is undetermined. V gave up 2 bases and J gave up 0 bases, with 13 bases separating them. CDR1 is SNHLY, CDR2 FYNNEI, per germline. The CDR3 is 16 amino acids. CDR3 DNA sequence: TGTGCCAGCAGTGAAATTTTAGCCAGCTCTAACTATGGCTACACCTTC. Its protein is CASSEILASSNYGYTF.

The V gene is TRBV20-1, the J gene TRBJ2-7, with TRBD2 matching over 9 bases. The CDR3 loop spans 14 amino acids. CDR1 is DFQATT and CDR2 is SNEGSKA in the germline V gene (reference sequence). With V trimmed by 5 bases and J by 3 bases, 8 bases remained unmatched. CDR3 DNA: TGCAGTGCTCGAATTAGCGGGAGTAACTACGAGCAGTACTTC. Its translation is CSARISGSNYEQYF.

The J gene is TRBJ2-1, the V gene TRBV2; D is unresolved. CDR3 size: 12 residues. V was clipped by 4 bases and J by 4 bases, with 5 bases between them. Looked up from germline, CDR1 is SNHLY and CDR2 is FYNNEI. As DNA, the CDR3 is TGTGCCAGCAGTGGAAAGTACAATGAGCAGTTCTTC. It specifies CASSGKYNEQFF.

Points on this clonotype: This may be a read error: a much more frequent sequence differs by one nucleotide. The chain recombines TRBV11-2 with TRBJ2-7, with D perhaps TRBD1 or TRBD2 (6 bases each). The CDR3 runs to 14 residues. The germline V gene encodes CDR1 SGHAT and CDR2 FQNNGV. CDR3 sequence (DNA): TGTGCCAGCAGCTTAGTGCGTCCCGGGGGCGAGCAGCACTTC. It encodes CASSLVRPGGEQHF.

Regarding this clonotype: No conserved phenylalanine or tryptophan ends this CDR3, so it is likely a read error. This chain joins TRBV2 and TRBJ2-5; 12 positions match TRBD1. In germline, CDR1 is SNHLY, CDR2 FYNNEI. This CDR3 has 16 residues. CDR3 DNA sequence: TGTGCCAGCAGTGACGGGGGACAGGGGGCTGGAGAGGCCCAGTACCTC. Translating it yields CASSDGGQGAGEAQYL.

This clonotype was counted at least ten times. The chain has TRBV2 and TRBJ2-5; D perhaps matches TRBD1 (6 bases). Per germline, CDR1 SNHLY and CDR2 FYNNEI. The CDR3 is 11 residues long. Trimming stripped 9 bases from V and 4 bases from J, with 9 bases between. CDR3 in DNA: TGTGCCAGTGACAGGAGAGAGACCCAGTACTTC. Translated: CASDRRETQYF.

The chain has TRBV24-1 and TRBJ1-5; D is unclear. This CDR3 contains 14 residues. Germline V gene data show CDR1 as KGHDR and CDR2 as SFDVKD. Trimming stripped 6 bases from V and 0 bases from J, with 8 bases between. The DNA for the CDR3 is TGTGCCACCAGTCTCCCAGATAGCAATCAGCCCCAGCATTTT. Its protein product is CATSLPDSNQPQHF.

The chain employs TRBV19 and TRBJ2-2, with D hard to call. From germline, CDR1 is LNHDA and CDR2 SQIVND (reference sequence). This CDR3 has 14 residues. The V and J ends lost 4 bases and 3 bases respectively, with 9 bases between them. CDR3 nucleotides: TGTGCCAGTAGTACTGACGGGTACACCGGGGAGCTGTTTTTT. Its translation: CASSTDGYTGELFF. Full variable domain (remainder filled in from reference TRBV19 and TRBJ2-2): DGGITQSPKYLFRKEGQNVTLSCEQNLNHDAMYWYRQDPGQGLRLIYYSQIVNDFQKGDIAEGYSVSREKKESFPLTVTSAQKNPTAFYLCASSTDGYTGELFFGEGSRLTVL.

The rearrangement uses TRBV10-3 and TRBJ2-3; TRBD1 is a possible D gene (5 bases). CDR3 length equals 14 residues. CDR1 is ENHRY and CDR2 is SYGVKD in the germline V gene. The ends were cut back, 2 bases at V and 7 bases at J, with 13 bases in the middle. CDR3 nucleotide sequence: TGTGCCATCAGTGAGCCGACAGTTGTTAATACGCAGTATTTT. Translating it yields CAISEPTVVNTQYF.

The chain recombines TRBV5-1 with TRBJ2-5; 7 bases agree with TRBD1. Germline CDR1 and CDR2: SGHRS and YFSETQ. After removal of 7 bases from V and 0 bases from J, the junction contained 6 bases not matched to a gene. CDR3 size: 14 residues. The CDR3 here is CASSTGHHQETQYF. The CDR3 nucleotides are TGCGCCAGCTCGACAGGGCACCACCAAGAGACCCAGTACTTC.

This clonotype has a handful of counts. V and J are TRBV2 and TRBJ1-1; a possible D gene is TRBD1 (5 bases). Germline V lookup: CDR1 SNHLY, CDR2 FYNNEI. The V end was cut by 3 bases, the J end by 1 base, with 9 bases between. The CDR3 totals 14 residues. This CDR3 is CASSEGGSNTEAFF. As DNA, the CDR3 is TGTGCCAGCAGTGAGGGGGGATCGAACACTGAAGCTTTCTTT.

This chain links TRBV10-1 with TRBJ2-7; TRBD2 is a possible D gene (5 bases). Germline loops: CDR1 WNHNN, CDR2 SYGVQD (reference sequence). V was shortened by 4 bases and J by 7 bases, with 14 bases between the two germline ends. CDR3 length: 13 residues. CDR3 nucleotides: TGCGCCAGCAGTGCGAGCCCTACGGGGGAGCAGTACTTC. This gives the protein CASSASPTGEQYF.

The chain recombines TRBV11-1 with TRBJ2-1; 9 nucleotides agree with TRBD2. Germline V gene sequence: CDR1 SGHAT, CDR2 FQDESV (reference sequence). V was pared by 3 bases and J by 5 bases, with 14 bases of the junction left unmatched. The CDR3 has 18 residues. CDR3 amino acids: CASSFRGSGSFTHNEQFF. The CDR3 DNA reads TGTGCCAGCAGCTTCCGGGGTAGCGGGAGTTTTACCCACAATGAGCAGTTCTTC.

This clonotype has at least ten counts. The gene calls are TRBV7-9 and TRBJ2-3; TRBD2 aligns across 7 bases. CDR3 length equals 15 residues. Per germline, CDR1 SEHNR and CDR2 FQNEAQ (reference sequence). The V gene end was trimmed by 5 bases and the J gene end by 6 bases; junction bases not matched to a gene: 11. The CDR3 region is CASSPIWAGADTQYF. The CDR3 DNA follows: TGTGCCAGCAGCCCAATCTGGGCGGGAGCGGATACGCAGTATTTT.

This clonotype was detected many times. The CDR3 protein is CASSFGLAGGDEQFF. CDR3 DNA: TGTGCCAGCAGCTTTGGCCTAGCGGGAGGGGATGAGCAGTTCTTC. V and J are TRBV5-4 and TRBJ2-1; 12 bases line up with TRBD2. J was trimmed by 8 bases and V by 2 bases; bases with no gene match: 5. Germline CDR1 reads SGHNT; CDR2 reads YYREEE (reference sequence). The CDR3 has 15 amino acids.

This clonotype was observed once. The chain employs TRBV19 and TRBJ1-1, with 12 bases identical to TRBD1. Germline V lookup: CDR1 LNHDA, CDR2 SQIVND (reference sequence). The CDR3 has 15 residues. The ends lost 6 bases at V and 4 bases at J; junction bases unmatched: 6. This CDR3 is CASSVGTGGFTEAFF. CDR3 DNA: TGTGCCAGTAGCGTAGGGACAGGGGGCTTCACTGAAGCTTTCTTT. Full variable domain (missing parts from reference TRBV19 and TRBJ1-1): DGGITQSPKYLFRKEGQNVTLSCEQNLNHDAMYWYRQDPGQGLRLIYYSQIVNDFQKGDIAEGYSVSREKKESFPLTVTSAQKNPTAFYLCASSVGTGGFTEAFFGQGTRLTVV.

The rearrangement uses TRBV6-2 or TRBV6-3 and TRBJ1-2, with D uncertain. Germline assignment: CDR1 MNHEY and CDR2 SVGEGT. V lost 1 base and J lost 2, with 11 bases in between. The CDR3 is 15 amino acids. The CDR3 sequence: CASSYWVELNYGYTF. The CDR3 coding sequence is TGTGCCAGCAGTTACTGGGTAGAGTTGAACTATGGCTACACCTTC.

In its sample, this clonotype was seen many times. This chain uses TRBV20-1 with TRBJ1-3; D is perhaps TRBD1 (5 bases). The V and J ends lost 1 base and 0 bases respectively, with 13 bases between them. The V gene's germline CDR1 is DFQATT and CDR2 SNEGSKA (reference sequence). CDR3 length: 16 residues. The CDR3 here is CSARARGGNSGNTIYF. CDR3 nucleotides: TGCAGTGCTAGAGCGAGGGGAGGGAACTCTGGAAACACCATATATTTT.

This clonotype was found a few times. V is TRBV15 and J is TRBJ2-1, with D possibly being TRBD2 (7 bases). Germline CDR1 and CDR2: LNHNV and YYDKDF (reference sequence). The CDR3 has 17 residues. Trimming removed 3 bases from V and 6 bases from J, with 21 bases in between. The CDR3 nucleotides read TGTGCCACCAGCAGTGTAGTCCCCGGGGGGCCCGGCAATGAGCAGTTCTTC. This encodes CATSSVVPGGPGNEQFF. The full variable domain, completed using reference TRBV15 and TRBJ2-1, is DAMVIQNPRYQVTQFGKPVTLSCSQTLNHNVMYWYQQKSSQAPKLLFHYYDKDFNNEADTPDNFQSRRPNTSFCFLDIRSPGLGDTAMYLCATSSVVPGGPGNEQFFGPGTRLTVL.

This clonotype has at least ten counts. The chain uses TRBV24-1 and TRBJ2-5; D is possibly TRBD1 (5 bases). Germline loops: CDR1 KGHDR, CDR2 SFDVKD. This CDR3 is 16 amino acids long. V lost 1 base and J 5 bases, leaving 16 bases between the germline ends. This CDR3 is CATSDFDAQAWETQYF. For the CDR3, the DNA is TGTGCCACCAGTGATTTCGACGCACAGGCGTGGGAGACCCAGTACTTC.

Ten or more counts support this clonotype. The chain joins TRBV5-1 to TRBJ2-3; 9 positions agree with TRBD2. The V segment lost 4 bases and the J segment 2 bases; nucleotides outside the gene matches: 11. Germline V gene data show CDR1 as SGHRS and CDR2 as YFSETQ. The CDR3 totals 17 residues. The CDR3 is CASSGGLGGRVTDTQYF. For the CDR3, the DNA is TGCGCCAGCAGCGGTGGACTGGGCGGGAGGGTCACAGATACGCAGTATTTT.

The chain recombines TRBV20-1 with TRBJ1-2; possible D gene TRBD1, 6 bases. The length of the CDR3 is 19 residues. Germline CDR1 reads DFQATT; CDR2 reads SNEGSKA (reference sequence). V lost 0 bases and J 1 base, leaving 24 bases between the germline ends. The CDR3 DNA reads TGCAGTGCTAGAGATCAGGAGGGGCAGGGGTTAAGTGGTAACTATGGCTACACCTTC. It codes for CSARDQEGQGLSGNYGYTF.

Ten or more counts support this clonotype. This chain uses TRBV4-3 with TRBJ1-2; D is uncertain. The length of the CDR3 is 13 residues. CDR1 LGHNA and CDR2 YSLEER come from the germline V gene. Between the trimmed V and J ends, which lost 1 base and 2 bases, there was a span of 5 bases. The CDR3 bases are TGCGCCAGCAGCCAAGGCCTCAACTATGGCTACACCTTC. Amino acids: CASSQGLNYGYTF.

The chain has TRBV9 and TRBJ2-3; TRBD1 matches 7 bases. The CDR3 runs 15 residues. The V gene end was trimmed by 4 bases and the J gene end by 2 bases; junction bases not matched to a gene: 7. The V gene's germline CDR1 is SGDLS and CDR2 YYNGEE. CDR3 amino acids: CASSLRQGFTDTQYF. CDR3 coding DNA: TGTGCCAGCAGCCTCAGACAGGGCTTCACAGATACGCAGTATTTT.

V usage is TRBV10-3 and J usage is TRBJ2-2; maybe TRBD1 (6 bases). Germline assignment: CDR1 ENHRY and CDR2 SYGVKD. This CDR3 is 13 amino acids long. V dropped 2 bases and J dropped 8 bases, with 9 bases sitting between them. The CDR3 is CAISERGTGELFF. CDR3 nucleotide sequence: TGTGCCATCAGTGAGAGGGGGACAGGGGAGCTGTTTTTT.

The gene calls are TRBV11-3 and TRBJ1-1; no clear D gene. The V gene's germline CDR1 is SGHNT and CDR2 YENEEA. This CDR3 has 12 residues. Trimming cost V 5 bases and J 3 bases, with 7 bases left between them. The CDR3 sequence is CASSDGDTEAFF. CDR3 DNA sequence: TGTGCCAGCAGCGACGGGGACACTGAAGCTTTCTTT.

The rearrangement joins TRBV9 to TRBJ2-2; the D gene is possibly TRBD2 (5 bases). This CDR3 has 13 amino acids. The ends were cut back, 0 bases at V and 8 bases at J, with 8 bases in the middle. Per germline, CDR1 SGDLS and CDR2 YYNGEE. CDR3 nucleotides: TGTGCCAGCAGCGTAGGGGGAGCTGGGGAGCTGTTTTTT. It codes for CASSVGGAGELFF.

This clonotype was observed a few times. Given a much more abundant clone one base away, this may be a read error. This rearrangement joins TRBV7-2 to TRBJ2-3; D perhaps matches TRBD1 (5 bases). CDR1 is SGHTA, CDR2 FQGNSA, per germline. CDR3 size: 17 residues. DNA for the CDR3: TGTGCCAGCAGCCCCCGAGCCGGGTTACTGACCACAGGTACGCAGTATTTT. Encoded protein: CASSPRAGLLTTGTQYF.